The 29 T cell receptor beta chains in this list originate from one sample, sequenced in a study of OX40 agonist ivuxolimab in advanced cancers. Profiling relied on immunoSEQ multiplex PCR, and the TCRdb table lists in-frame clones only, not all of them. The profile shows about 95,000 clones, 91% of them singletons. This material consisted of CD4+ or CD8+ T cells sorted from blood, taken in a trial of the OX40 agonist ivuxolimab. The receptors come from an adult with an advanced solid tumor such as melanoma, head and neck, liver or kidney cancer.

This clone is a singleton in its sample. The rearrangement uses TRBV10-2 and TRBJ2-1, with 9 bases fitting TRBD2. J gave up 16 bases and V 6 bases, and 19 bases lay outside the gene matches. Germline CDR1 reads WSHSY; CDR2 reads SAAADI. The CDR3 sequence is 15 residues long. The CDR3 here is CASSEAFYTGGRVFF. The CDR3 DNA is TGCGCCAGCAGCGAGGCCTTTTATACTGGCGGGAGGGTATTCTTC.

This rearrangement joins TRBV30 to TRBJ2-5; D ambiguous. Per germline, CDR1 GTSNPN and CDR2 SVGIG (reference sequence). Trimming stripped 0 bases from V and 4 bases from J, with 9 bases between. This CDR3 is 13 amino acids long. CDR3 nucleotide sequence: TGTGCCTGGAGTGTAGAGGTACGAGAGACCCAGTACTTC. Translation: CAWSVEVRETQYF.

The rearrangement joins TRBV7-2 to TRBJ1-5; 7 bases are a match to TRBD1. Germline CDR1 and CDR2: SGHTA and FQGNSA. J was trimmed by 7 bases and V by 2 bases; bases with no gene match: 17. CDR3 length: 18 amino acids. The DNA of the CDR3 is TGTGCCAGCAGCTTACCGGGGGAAAGGGGGCGGGCATGGCAGCCCCAGCATTTT. Its translation: CASSLPGERGRAWQPQHF.

The chain uses TRBV18 and TRBJ2-5, with 8 bases fitting TRBD1. CDR1 and CDR2 from the germline V gene are KGHSH and LQKENI. The CDR3 contains 15 residues. Trimming at V came to 5 bases and at J to 2 bases, leaving 7 bases not matched to a gene. CDR3 residues: CASSLGQEPQETQYF. In DNA form, the CDR3 reads TGTGCCAGCTCATTGGGACAGGAGCCTCAAGAGACCCAGTACTTC.

This clone occurred once. This chain connects TRBV5-1 to TRBJ2-3; 8 bases are a match to TRBD2. V lost 5 bases to trimming and J lost 2 bases; unmatched junction nucleotides: 7. Germline V gene sequence: CDR1 SGHRS, CDR2 YFSETQ. The CDR3 contains 15 residues. The chain's CDR3 is CASRAGTSYTDTQYF. The CDR3 DNA reads as TGCGCCAGCAGGGCCGGGACTAGTTACACAGATACGCAGTATTTT.

The J gene is TRBJ2-2, the V gene TRBV18; either TRBD1 or TRBD2 may supply D (6 bases each). V dropped 1 base and J dropped 3 bases, with 12 bases sitting between them. Germline V gene data show CDR1 as KGHSH and CDR2 as LQKENI. The CDR3 extends over 16 amino acids. The CDR3 region has the DNA TGTGCCAGCTCACCACTCGGGGGCATGGACACCGGGGAGCTGTTTTTT. As protein: CASSPLGGMDTGELFF. Full variable domain (remainder filled in from reference TRBV18 and TRBJ2-2): NAGVMQNPRHLVRRRGQEARLRCSPMKGHSHVYWYRQLPEEGLKFMVYLQKENIIDESGMPKERFSAEFPKEGPSILRIQQVVRGDSAAYFCASSPLGGMDTGELFFGEGSRLTVL.

The chain is built from TRBV5-1 and TRBJ2-5; 14 bases match TRBD2. The CDR3 has 16 amino acids. Germline assignment: CDR1 SGHRS and CDR2 YFSETQ. V trimming: 7 bases; J trimming: 5 bases; junction bases outside the gene matches: 10. This CDR3 reads CASARLAGGPEETQYF. CDR3 sequence (DNA): TGCGCCAGCGCCAGACTAGCGGGAGGGCCGGAGGAGACCCAGTACTTC. The full variable domain, in which reference TRBV5-1 and TRBJ2-5 provide the parts outside the CDR3, is KAGVTQTPRYLIKTRGQQVTLSCSPISGHRSVSWYQQTPGQGLQFLFEYFSETQRNKGNFPGRFSGRQFSNSRSEMNVSTLELGDSALYLCASARLAGGPEETQYFGPGTRLLVL.

The table lists this clone with a count of one. The V and J genes are TRBV5-4 and TRBJ1-4; D is unclear. The CDR3 sequence is 15 residues long. V dropped 0 bases and J dropped 0 bases, with 6 bases sitting between them. Germline V lookup: CDR1 SGHNT, CDR2 YYREEE (reference sequence). CDR3 DNA sequence: TGTGCCAGCAGCTTGGATACAGCAACTAATGAAAAACTGTTTTTT. It codes for CASSLDTATNEKLFF.

The chain couples TRBV25-1 to TRBJ1-4; 7 bases are shared with TRBD1. With 4 bases clipped from V and 6 bases from J, the junction kept 17 bases outside the gene matches. Germline values: CDR1 MGHDK, CDR2 SYGVNS. The CDR3 spans 18 residues. This chain's CDR3 is CASSVATGPPMWDEKLFF. The CDR3, as DNA: TGTGCCAGCAGTGTAGCGACAGGGCCCCCGATGTGGGATGAAAAACTGTTTTTT.

This sequence joins TRBV11-2 and TRBJ1-2, with 7 nucleotides matching TRBD1. V was pared by 5 bases and J by 8 bases, with 8 bases of the junction left unmatched. The length of the CDR3 is 13 residues. CDR1 and CDR2 from the germline V gene are SGHAT and FQNNGV. The CDR3 region is CASSPGQIEGYTF. The CDR3 DNA sequence: TGTGCCAGCAGCCCGGGACAGATAGAAGGCTACACCTTC.

The chain has TRBV2 and TRBJ2-3, with 8 bases lining up with TRBD2. The CDR3 spans 16 residues. After removal of 2 bases from V and 6 bases from J, the junction contained 10 bases not matched to a gene. Germline loops: CDR1 SNHLY, CDR2 FYNNEI. The CDR3 DNA sequence: TGTGCCAGCAGTGAACAGGGACTAGGAAAAGGGGATACGCAGTATTTT. It yields the protein CASSEQGLGKGDTQYF.

The chain is built from TRBV6-5 and TRBJ1-5, with D possibly matching TRBD1 (5 bases). The CDR3 is 15 residues long. Germline assignment: CDR1 MNHEY and CDR2 SVGAGI. V lost 6 bases to trimming and J lost 0 bases, with 12 bases between them. CDR3 coding DNA: TGTGCCAGCAGCCGGGACTTCTTTAGCAATCAGCCCCAGCATTTT. Protein product: CASSRDFFSNQPQHF.

The V call is TRBV6-5, the J call TRBJ1-5, with 10 bases fitting TRBD1. V lost 2 bases to trimming and J lost 2 bases; unmatched junction nucleotides: 0. The CDR3 covers 15 residues. CDR1 is MNHEY and CDR2 is SVGAGI in the germline V gene. CDR3 amino acids: CASSYGTGGNQPQHF. The CDR3 DNA is TGTGCCAGCAGTTACGGGACAGGGGGCAATCAGCCCCAGCATTTT.

A word on this clone: One junction end does not reproduce the germline sequence, and a read error may be involved. V is TRBV30 and J is TRBJ1-5, with a weak D call TRBD1 (5 bases). This CDR3 contains 15 residues. Germline V lookup: CDR1 GTSNPN, CDR2 SVGIG (reference sequence). This CDR3 reads CAWSVWGGSNRPQHF. In DNA form, the CDR3 reads TGTGCCTGGAGTGTATGGGGGGGGAGCAATCGGCCCCAGCATTTT.

The V and J genes are TRBV2 and TRBJ2-4; D gene uncertain. V was pared by 2 bases and J by 0 bases, with 8 bases between. This CDR3 comprises 15 residues. Germline CDR1 and CDR2: SNHLY and FYNNEI. The DNA of the CDR3 is TGTGCCAGCAGTGAAACCCAGATAGCCAAAAACATTCAGTACTTC. Protein sequence: CASSETQIAKNIQYF.

V gene TRBV28 combines with J gene TRBJ2-5; the D is unclear. Trimming stripped 2 bases from V and 3 bases from J, with 10 bases between. The CDR3 is made up of 14 amino acids. CDR1 is MDHEN and CDR2 is SYDVKM in the germline V gene. Here the CDR3 reads CASSLIRSKETQYF. DNA of the CDR3: TGTGCCAGCAGTTTAATAAGGTCGAAAGAGACCCAGTACTTC.

The chain carries TRBV11-2 and TRBJ2-1; 10 positions agree with TRBD2. The CDR3 runs to 16 residues. Germline lookup yields CDR1 SGHAT and CDR2 FQNNGV. The J segment lost 7 bases and the V segment lost 3 bases, leaving 9 bases of the junction unmatched. CDR3 residues: CASSFGTSDPRNEQFF. DNA of the CDR3: TGTGCCAGCAGCTTCGGGACTAGCGACCCGCGGAATGAGCAGTTCTTC. Drawing the rest from reference TRBV11-2 and TRBJ2-1, the complete variable domain is EAGVAQSPRYKIIEKRQSVAFWCNPISGHATLYWYQQILGQGPKLLIQFQNNGVVDDSQLPKDRFSAERLKGVDSTLKIQPAKLEDSAVYLCASSFGTSDPRNEQFFGPGTRLTVL.

The rearrangement uses TRBV7-2 and TRBJ2-7; maybe TRBD2 (6 bases). Germline lookup yields CDR1 SGHTA and CDR2 FQGNSA. This CDR3 spans 14 amino acids. V dropped 5 bases and J dropped 2 bases, with 13 bases sitting between them. The CDR3 DNA reads as TGTGCCAGCAGCCGGGACTCGGGGGCCTACGAGCAGTACTTC. This translates into CASSRDSGAYEQYF.

The chain joins TRBV4-2 to TRBJ1-5, with D unresolved. Trimming pared 8 bases from V and 0 bases from J, leaving 14 bases between. Germline CDR1 LGHNA, CDR2 YNFKEQ. This CDR3 contains 15 residues. As DNA, the CDR3 is TGTGCCAGCCAACTAACACGAGATAGCAATCAGCCCCAGCATTTT. This encodes CASQLTRDSNQPQHF.

The genes are TRBV27 and TRBJ2-2, with D perhaps assigned TRBD1 or TRBD2 (5 bases each). The CDR3 contains 16 residues. Germline loops: CDR1 MNHEY, CDR2 SMNVEV (reference sequence). V was shortened by 11 bases and J by 4 bases, with 23 bases between the two germline ends. CDR3 amino acids: CASTGIGQGVTGELFF. The CDR3 DNA sequence: TGTGCCTCTACGGGGATAGGGCAGGGCGTCACCGGGGAGCTGTTTTTT.

The V and J genes are TRBV27 and TRBJ1-1; D uncertain. With 4 bases removed from V and 2 bases from J, the gap between germline ends came to 11 bases. The germline gives CDR1 MNHEY, CDR2 SMNVEV (reference sequence). The CDR3 has 14 residues. In nucleotides, the CDR3 is TGTGCCAGCAGTTCAGTCCGGGGAAACACTGAAGCTTTCTTT. Residues: CASSSVRGNTEAFF.

The chain is built from TRBV9 and TRBJ1-5, with 7 bases that match TRBD1. Germline V gene sequence: CDR1 SGDLS, CDR2 YYNGEE. V lost 0 bases and J lost 3; bases outside the gene matches: 3. The CDR3 consists of 15 residues. The DNA of the CDR3 is TGTGCCAGCAGCGTAGGAGGGGGCTTCAATCAGCCCCAGCATTTT. Translated: CASSVGGGFNQPQHF.

This clone was picked up one time. The rearrangement links TRBV11-2 to TRBJ1-3; D gene uncertain. The CDR3 is made up of 16 amino acids. Trimming left V 0 bases short and J 2 bases short, with 11 bases between. CDR1 SGHAT and CDR2 FQNNGV come from the germline V gene. CDR3 sequence (DNA): TGTGCCAGCAGCTTAGATCAATGGGTTCCTGGAAACACCATATATTTT. It yields the protein CASSLDQWVPGNTIYF. Supplemented by reference TRBV11-2 and TRBJ1-3, the full variable domain reads EAGVAQSPRYKIIEKRQSVAFWCNPISGHATLYWYQQILGQGPKLLIQFQNNGVVDDSQLPKDRFSAERLKGVDSTLKIQPAKLEDSAVYLCASSLDQWVPGNTIYFGEGSWLTVV.

The chain recombines TRBV28 with TRBJ1-1; 11 nucleotides match TRBD1. V shed 5 bases, J shed 5 bases, and the junction held 13 bases outside the gene matches. CDR3 length equals 17 residues. Per the germline V gene, CDR1 is MDHEN and CDR2 is SYDVKM. The CDR3 nucleotides read TGTGCCAGCAGTCCATCACCGGGACAGGGGGGTACAACTGAAGCTTTCTTT. Protein sequence: CASSPSPGQGGTTEAFF.

With respect to this clone: Other DNA sequences of this sample code for an identical CDR3. The chain couples TRBV5-1 to TRBJ2-7, with unresolved D. Trimming left V 0 bases short and J 2 bases short, with 6 bases between. CDR3 size: 13 residues. In germline, CDR1 is SGHRS, CDR2 YFSETQ. As DNA, the CDR3 is TGCGCCAGCAGCTTGGATAGGGCCTACGAGCAGTACTTC. It specifies CASSLDRAYEQYF.

This clone showed up just once. J is TRBJ2-5 and V is TRBV6-6; 8 nucleotides line up with TRBD2. The CDR3 loop spans 15 amino acids. The V and J ends lost 6 bases and 2 bases, in that order; junction bases with no gene match: 8. Germline V gene data show CDR1 as MNHNY and CDR2 as SVGAGI (reference sequence). The CDR3 loop is CASRGVASGQETQYF. The CDR3 region has the DNA TGTGCCAGCAGAGGAGTAGCTAGCGGGCAAGAGACCCAGTACTTC.

This chain joins TRBV11-1 and TRBJ2-7, with 7 bases lining up with TRBD2. The germline CDR1 and CDR2 sequences are SGHAT and FQDESV (reference sequence). This CDR3 region has 14 residues. V trimming: 5 bases; J trimming: 5 bases; junction bases outside the gene matches: 9. The CDR3 is CASSQTSVLHEQYF. In DNA, the CDR3 is TGTGCCAGCAGCCAAACTAGCGTGCTCCACGAGCAGTACTTC.

The V gene is TRBV28, the J gene TRBJ2-5, with D perhaps assigned TRBD1 or TRBD2 (5 bases each). Germline lookup yields CDR1 MDHEN and CDR2 SYDVKM. V was clipped by 2 bases and J by 7 bases, with 14 bases between them. This CDR3 contains 14 residues. For the CDR3, the DNA is TGTGCCAGCAGTTTAGTCCGGGGCGCGGGGACCCAGTACTTC. Its translation is CASSLVRGAGTQYF.

This clone was found a few times. This chain joins TRBV6-5 and TRBJ2-1, with a tentative D call TRBD1 (6 bases). CDR1 MNHEY and CDR2 SVGAGI come from the germline V gene. V gave up 6 bases and J gave up 1 base, with 10 bases separating them. This CDR3 spans 14 amino acids. CDR3 sequence: CASSRGRSYNEQFF. DNA of the CDR3: TGTGCCAGCAGCAGGGGAAGGTCCTACAATGAGCAGTTCTTC.